This entry describes one T cell receptor beta chain. These data come from a study of blood T cell repertoires in COVID-19. Germline V lookup: CDR1 SGDLS, CDR2 YYNGEE. The germline V and J ends were trimmed by 1 base and 8 bases, with 16 bases remaining between them. CDR3 length equals 15 residues. TCRdb's table, derived via immunoSEQ multiplex PCR, lists solely in-frame clones and lacks some. The data show about 34,000 clones, roughly 73% seen once. Sequenced input: peripheral blood. The sequence was obtained from an elderly man with active or convalescent COVID-19. The chain employs TRBV9 and TRBJ2-1, with D tentatively TRBD2 (5 bases). CDR3 loop: CASSVQAEPSHEQFF. CDR3 nucleotide sequence: TGTGCCAGCAGCGTACAAGCCGAACCTAGCCATGAGCAGTTCTTC.